Shown below are 29 T cell receptor beta chains from a single sample sequenced in a study of CD8 T cells in Susac syndrome. With random hexamers, reverse transcription was performed on roughly 0.5 to 1 ug of RNA. TCRdb ran MiXCR on the immunoSEQ multiplex PCR reads and lists one entry per CDR3 protein. Among some 200,000 distinct CDR3 sequences, under 97% were seen once, and the ten largest hold approximately 0.1%. Sequences were obtained from CD4+ T cells from PBMCs. These receptors came from a human donor with Susac syndrome.

This chain joins TRBV29-1 and TRBJ1-5, with a weak D call TRBD1 (5 bases). V was clipped by 7 bases and J by 3 bases, with 16 bases between them. CDR1 and CDR2 from the germline V gene are SQVTM and ANQGSEA. CDR3 length: 14 amino acids. The CDR3 DNA reads as TGCAGCGCCAAAGGCGGGGGTTACAATCAGCCCCAGCATTTT. Its translation: CSAKGGGYNQPQHF.

The CDR3 DNA sequence: TGCAGCGTTTGGGGGGGGCAAAAAAACATTCAGTACTTC. Translated, it gives CSVWGGQKNIQYF. The J gene is TRBJ2-4, the V gene TRBV29-1; D is perhaps TRBD2 (7 bases). Trimming shortened V by 5 bases and J by 4 bases, and 12 bases separated the two germline ends. CDR3 length equals 13 residues. Germline V gives CDR1 SQVTM, CDR2 ANQGSEA.

V gene TRBV30 combines with J gene TRBJ2-7; weak D call: TRBD1 (5 bases). Germline CDR1 GTSNPN, CDR2 SVGIG (reference sequence). The CDR3 runs 14 residues. The V and J ends lost 1 base and 3 bases respectively, with 13 bases between them. The CDR3 is CAWSGHQRGYEQYF. The CDR3 coding sequence is TGTGCCTGGAGTGGACACCAAAGGGGCTACGAGCAGTACTTC.

The V and J genes are TRBV27 and TRBJ1-1, with D maybe TRBD1 (5 bases). This CDR3 has 15 residues. With 6 bases removed from V and 2 bases from J, the gap between germline ends came to 16 bases. CDR1 MNHEY and CDR2 SMNVEV come from the germline V gene (reference sequence). Written as DNA, the CDR3 is TGTGCCAGCAGCCGACCGCCGACAGCTAACACTGAAGCTTTCTTT. As protein: CASSRPPTANTEAFF.

The chain links TRBV3-1 to TRBJ1-2; a possible D gene is TRBD1 (6 bases). Germline CDR1 LGHDT, CDR2 YNNKEL (reference sequence). Trimming took 0 bases from V and 5 from J, leaving 13 bases between them. The CDR3 covers 15 residues. Here the CDR3 reads CASSQDPDRMYGYTF. Written as DNA, the CDR3 is TGTGCCAGCAGCCAAGATCCCGACAGGATGTATGGCTACACCTTC.

This sequence joins TRBV3-1 and TRBJ2-2, with 10 positions matching TRBD1. The trim removed 4 bases at V and 2 bases at J, leaving 7 bases unmatched. Germline assignment: CDR1 LGHDT and CDR2 YNNKEL (reference sequence). The CDR3 runs to 17 residues. CDR3 DNA sequence: TGTGCCAGCAGCCCCAGGGACAGGGGCTTCAACACCGGGGAGCTGTTTTTT. This codes for CASSPRDRGFNTGELFF. Full variable domain (missing parts from reference TRBV3-1 and TRBJ2-2): DTAVSQTPKYLVTQMGNDKSIKCEQNLGHDTMYWYKQDSKKFLKIMFSYNNKELIINETVPNRFSPKSPDKAHLNLHINSLELGDSAVYFCASSPRDRGFNTGELFFGEGSRLTVL.

The rearrangement joins TRBV30 to TRBJ1-4, with D unclear. This CDR3 is built from 15 residues. Germline assignment: CDR1 GTSNPN and CDR2 SVGIG (reference sequence). V lost 2 bases and J 3 bases, leaving 13 bases between the germline ends. As DNA, the CDR3 is TGTGCCTGGAGTACCGCCAAGGGATCTAATGAAAAACTGTTTTTT. Its translation: CAWSTAKGSNEKLFF.

This rearrangement joins TRBV7-3 to TRBJ1-3; D not resolved. Per germline, CDR1 SGHTA and CDR2 FQGTGA. Trimming took 4 bases from V and 15 from J, leaving 7 bases between them. The CDR3 totals 9 residues. This CDR3 reads CASSCTRYF. The DNA of the CDR3 is TGTGCCAGCAGCTGTACCCGATATTTT.

The chain combines TRBV18 with TRBJ2-3, with 8 bases identical to TRBD1. The CDR3 spans 15 residues. CDR1 and CDR2 (germline): KGHSH, LQKENI. Trimming removed 3 bases from V and 2 bases from J; junction bases left unmatched: 4. The CDR3 DNA reads as TGTGCCAGCTCACCCCGGACAGGGATCACAGATACGCAGTATTTT. It codes for CASSPRTGITDTQYF. The complete variable domain, with remaining parts taken from reference TRBV18 and TRBJ2-3, reads NAGVMQNPRHLVRRRGQEARLRCSPMKGHSHVYWYRQLPEEGLKFMVYLQKENIIDESGMPKERFSAEFPKEGPSILRIQQVVRGDSAAYFCASSPRTGITDTQYFGPGTRLTVL.

The CDR3 DNA is TGTGCCAGCAGTTCCATCTGGGACAGACGTTCTTCCTACGAGCAGTACTTC. This sequence encodes CASSSIWDRRSSYEQYF. The chain uses TRBV12-3 or TRBV12-4 and TRBJ2-7; TRBD1 matches at 7 bases. CDR3 size: 17 residues. The V and J ends lost 4 bases and 1 base, in that order; junction bases with no gene match: 13.

This clonotype has only one observation. This chain links TRBV7-9 with TRBJ2-3; 13 nucleotides line up with TRBD2. CDR1 is SEHNR, CDR2 FQNEAQ, per germline (reference sequence). The V gene end was trimmed by 5 bases and the J gene end by 4 bases; junction bases not matched to a gene: 6. This CDR3 spans 16 amino acids. The CDR3 here is CASSRGLAGYSDTQYF. The CDR3 DNA follows: TGTGCCAGCAGCCGGGGACTAGCGGGGTACTCAGATACGCAGTATTTT.

The rearrangement links TRBV9 to TRBJ2-3, with D unclear. Trimming removed 1 base at V and 2 bases at J, with 5 bases between. This CDR3 is 13 amino acids long. In germline, CDR1 is SGDLS, CDR2 YYNGEE. The CDR3 here is CASSVRTTDTQYF. The CDR3 DNA reads TGTGCCAGCAGCGTACGGACCACAGATACGCAGTATTTT.

The rearrangement joins TRBV7-2 to TRBJ1-6, with 9 bases identical to TRBD1. Per the germline V gene, CDR1 is SGHTA and CDR2 is FQGNSA. This CDR3 contains 14 residues. The trim removed 4 bases at V and 9 bases at J, leaving 4 bases unmatched. The DNA for the CDR3 is TGTGCCAGCAGCTCGACAGGGGGAAGTTCACCCCTCCACTTT. Translation gives CASSSTGGSSPLHF.

This clonotype was observed a single time. The chain carries TRBV5-1 and TRBJ2-3, with D perhaps matching TRBD2 (5 bases). With 4 bases removed from V and 14 bases from J, the gap between germline ends came to 17 bases. Germline assignment: CDR1 SGHRS and CDR2 YFSETQ. CDR3 length: 12 residues. The CDR3 region is CASSLDWRERYF. The CDR3 bases are TGCGCCAGCAGCCTGGACTGGCGCGAGCGGTATTTT.

This chain connects TRBV4-3 to TRBJ1-1; D unclear. The germline V gene has CDR1 LGHNA and CDR2 YSLEER. V was clipped by 4 bases and J by 0 bases, with 6 bases between them. The CDR3 runs 13 residues. The CDR3 DNA reads as TGCGCCAGCAGCCGGGCGGTGAACACTGAAGCTTTCTTT. Amino acid sequence: CASSRAVNTEAFF.

This sequence joins TRBV6-1 and TRBJ2-7, with TRBD2 matching over 13 bases. J gave up 5 bases and V 10 bases, and 11 bases lay outside the gene matches. In germline, CDR1 is MNHNS, CDR2 SASEGT. This CDR3 spans 15 amino acids. CDR3 sequence reads: CATHSGTSGMHEQYF. The CDR3 coding sequence is TGTGCCACCCATTCCGGGACTAGCGGGATGCACGAGCAGTACTTC.

This clonotype appeared a single time. V and J are TRBV20-1 and TRBJ1-2, with a weak D call TRBD1 (6 bases). V was shortened by 0 bases and J by 8 bases, with 19 bases between the two germline ends. The CDR3 is 15 residues long. Looked up from germline, CDR1 is DFQATT and CDR2 is SNEGSKA (reference sequence). Here the CDR3 reads CSARDPQGTPRGYTF. In DNA, the CDR3 is TGCAGTGCTAGAGATCCCCAGGGGACACCTCGCGGCTACACCTTC.

V is TRBV3-1 and J is TRBJ1-1; TRBD1 agrees at 9 bases. Trimming took 3 bases from V and 1 from J; bases not matched to a gene: 3. This CDR3 has 15 amino acids. CDR1 is LGHDT, CDR2 YNNKEL, per germline (reference sequence). CDR3 sequence reads: CASSQDRGTNTEAFF. The CDR3 bases are TGTGCCAGCAGCCAGGACAGGGGTACGAACACTGAAGCTTTCTTT.

The chain carries TRBV6-2 or TRBV6-3 and TRBJ2-5; 12 nucleotides line up with TRBD2. The V gene end was trimmed by 6 bases and the J gene end by 4 bases; junction bases not matched to a gene: 9. The CDR3 length is 16 residues. Germline CDR1 is MNHEY and CDR2 is SVGEGT. Written as DNA, the CDR3 is TGTGCCAGCAGACTTTCACCGGGACTAGCGGGAGAGACCCAGTACTTC. Residues: CASRLSPGLAGETQYF.

The chain combines TRBV4-1 with TRBJ2-5; no reliable D call. Germline V CDR1 and CDR2: MGHRA, YSYEKL. The CDR3 has 14 residues. The germline V and J ends were trimmed by 4 bases and 2 bases, with 11 bases remaining between them. CDR3 in amino acids: CASSPLDIQETQYF. CDR3 in DNA: TGCGCCAGCAGCCCCCTCGACATACAAGAGACCCAGTACTTC.

The chain employs TRBV12-3 or TRBV12-4 and TRBJ2-5; no clear D gene. The length of the CDR3 is 12 residues. Trimming shortened V by 4 bases and J by 5 bases, and 8 bases separated the two germline ends. The CDR3 sequence: CASSSVKETQYF. CDR3 DNA: TGTGCCAGCAGTTCGGTGAAGGAGACCCAGTACTTC.

V gene TRBV9 combines with J gene TRBJ2-2, with D uncertain. CDR3 length: 12 residues. CDR1 SGDLS and CDR2 YYNGEE come from the germline V gene. The V gene lost 0 bases and the J gene lost 11 bases, with 8 bases spanning the gap. CDR3 DNA: TGTGCCAGCAGCGTAGGTCCGGTAGAGCTGTTTTTT. Translated, it gives CASSVGPVELFF.

The chain has TRBV4-1 and TRBJ2-3; D is perhaps TRBD1 or TRBD2 (5 bases each). Trimming removed 1 base at V and 5 bases at J, with 10 bases between. This CDR3 contains 14 residues. Germline V gene data show CDR1 as MGHRA and CDR2 as YSYEKL. CDR3 loop: CASSQVLGVDTQYF. The CDR3 DNA is TGCGCCAGCAGCCAAGTGCTGGGGGTAGATACGCAGTATTTT.

The chain recombines TRBV20-1 with TRBJ2-5; possibly TRBD1 for D (5 bases). Trimming left V 2 bases short and J 5 bases short, with 9 bases between. The CDR3 runs to 12 residues. Germline V gives CDR1 DFQATT, CDR2 SNEGSKA (reference sequence). CDR3 sequence: CSARWGAETQYF. As DNA, the CDR3 is TGCAGTGCTAGATGGGGCGCGGAGACCCAGTACTTC.

This sequence joins TRBV23-1 and TRBJ2-6, with D possibly TRBD1 on 6 matching bases. TRBV23-1 is an ORF, and what it does is uncertain. Trimming took 0 bases from V and 0 from J, leaving 9 bases between them. CDR3 length equals 17 residues. The CDR3 protein is CASSQSGQPSGANVLTF. Written as DNA, the CDR3 is TGCGCCAGCAGTCAATCCGGACAGCCCTCTGGGGCCAACGTCCTGACTTTC.

The chain carries TRBV2 and TRBJ2-7, with a possible D match to TRBD1 (5 bases). V lost 7 bases and J lost 1, with 17 bases in between. The germline V gene has CDR1 SNHLY and CDR2 FYNNEI. This CDR3 contains 15 residues. The CDR3 sequence is CASKGVWIMSYEQYF. The CDR3 DNA reads as TGTGCCAGCAAAGGGGTCTGGATCATGTCCTACGAGCAGTACTTC.

The chain has TRBV19 and TRBJ2-7; the D gene could be TRBD1 or TRBD2 (6 bases each). Germline lookup yields CDR1 LNHDA and CDR2 SQIVND (reference sequence). V was trimmed by 6 bases and J by 0 bases, leaving 24 bases between them. The CDR3 is 18 residues long. The CDR3 DNA reads TGTGCCAGTAGCAGGACAGCGGGCAACACCTTAAGCTCCTACGAGCAGTACTTC. This gives the protein CASSRTAGNTLSSYEQYF.

The chain recombines TRBV29-1 with TRBJ2-2, with a tentative D call TRBD1 (5 bases). The germline V and J ends were trimmed by 4 bases and 5 bases, with 11 bases remaining between them. CDR1 is SQVTM, CDR2 ANQGSEA, per germline. This CDR3 contains 13 residues. DNA of the CDR3: TGCAGCGTTGGCCCATCAGGGACCGGGGAGCTGTTTTTT. Translated: CSVGPSGTGELFF.

The J gene is TRBJ2-7, the V gene TRBV7-9; D gene uncertain. CDR3 length: 12 residues. The germline CDR1 and CDR2 sequences are SEHNR and FQNEAQ (reference sequence). The V and J ends lost 3 bases and 3 bases respectively, with 6 bases between them. This chain's CDR3 is CASSFDFYEQYF. The CDR3 DNA sequence: TGTGCCAGCAGCTTCGACTTCTACGAGCAGTACTTC.